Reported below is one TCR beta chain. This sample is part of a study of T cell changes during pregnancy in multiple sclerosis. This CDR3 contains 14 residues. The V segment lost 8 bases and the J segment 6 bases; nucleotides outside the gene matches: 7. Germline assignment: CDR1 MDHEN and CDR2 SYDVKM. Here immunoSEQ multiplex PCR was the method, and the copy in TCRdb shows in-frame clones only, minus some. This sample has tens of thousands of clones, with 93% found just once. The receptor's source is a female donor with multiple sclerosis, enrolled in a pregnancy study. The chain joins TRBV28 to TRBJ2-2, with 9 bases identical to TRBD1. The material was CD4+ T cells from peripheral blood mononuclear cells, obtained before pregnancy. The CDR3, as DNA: TGTGCCAGCTCCGGACAGGGGATGGCCGGGGAGCTGTTTTTT. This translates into CASSGQGMAGELFF.